These T cell receptor beta chains were read from a single sample in a study of early T cells in non-severe SARS-CoV-2 infection. TCRdb used MiXCR to reprocess the 5' RACE reads, holding one entry per CDR3 protein. The repertoire holds about 35,000 distinct CDR3 sequences, with more than 6% as singletons. The source material was whole blood. These receptors were obtained from an adult who was a healthcare worker with PCR-confirmed SARS-CoV-2 infection or an uninfected control (not recorded which). The CDR3 runs from the conserved cysteine through the conserved F or W. Fields, in order: V gene, clone size, CDR3 length, J gene, CDR3 protein. The listing skips clone size in some rows; elsewhere it reads once, few, many or a size class.

>TRBV20-1|many|14|TRBJ2-5
CSAGPLGPQETQYF
>TRBV20-1|many|14|TRBJ2-7
CSASRLAVTYEQYF
>TRBV11-2|many|11|TRBJ1-5
CASRIHQPQHF
>TRBV5-1|-|14|TRBJ1-1
CASSLQVMNTEAFF
>TRBV5-1|few|12|TRBJ2-2
CASSTVSGELFF
>TRBV29-1|many|12|TRBJ1-1
CSVGRDATEAFF
>TRBV3-1|many|13|TRBJ2-1
CASSPGERDEQFF
>TRBV7-9|many|15|TRBJ1-2
CASSLTAGPSYGYTF
>TRBV2|few|13|TRBJ1-5
CASSGTLNQPQHF
>TRBV12-3/TRBV12-4|-|13|TRBJ2-7
CASRSRDRYEQYF